This is a list of T cell receptor beta chains from one sample in a study of blood T cell repertoires in COVID-19. The repertoire was sequenced with immunoSEQ multiplex PCR; TCRdb's copy has only in-frame clones and lacks some. The sample holds around 150,000 clones, about 85% seen once. Sequences were obtained from peripheral blood. Receptors were obtained from a woman in her sixties or seventies with COVID-19, enrolled during active disease. The CDR3 runs from the conserved cysteine through the conserved F or W. D genes are given only for firm matches.

V gene	D gene	J gene	CDR3 DNA	CDR3 protein
TRBV5-1	TRBD1	TRBJ1-1	TGCGCCAGCAGCCCACCACGAGGGGGCGGTGGAACTGAAGCTTTCTTT	CASSPPRGGGGTEAFF
TRBV7-9	-	TRBJ2-2	TGTGCCAGCAGCTTAATCCAGAACACCGGGGAGCTGTTTTTT	CASSLIQNTGELFF
TRBV7-2	-	TRBJ2-1	TGTGCCAGCAGCTTATCCACTAGCCGAAACAATGAGCAGTTCTTC	CASSLSTSRNNEQFF
TRBV29-1	-	TRBJ2-7	TGCAGCGTAGGGGACTCCCTCCGTTACTACGAGCAGTACTTC	CSVGDSLRYYEQYF
TRBV5-4	TRBD1	TRBJ1-3	TGTGCCAGCAGCTTGGTGGGACAGGGGTTAGGAAACACCATATATTTT	CASSLVGQGLGNTIYF
TRBV19	-	TRBJ1-1	TGTGCCAGTAACCCGCGGATGAACACTGAAGCTTTCTTT	CASNPRMNTEAFF
TRBV28	-	TRBJ2-3	TGTGCCAGCGCTAGGGGGGGTACCCAAGATACGCAGTATTTT	CASARGGTQDTQYF
TRBV7-8	-	TRBJ1-1	TGTGCCAGCAGCTTAGCTCAGGGGGAAGCTTTCTTT	CASSLAQGEAFF
TRBV6-4	TRBD1	TRBJ1-2	TGTGCCAGCACAGGACAGGGGCTTTACACTGGCTACACCTTC	CASTGQGLYTGYTF
TRBV7-8	-	TRBJ1-6	TGTGCCAGCAGCTTAAGAGGGCGTGGAAATTCACCCCTCCACTTT	CASSLRGRGNSPLHF
TRBV6-6	-	TRBJ1-1	TGTGCCAGCAGTGATACAGGGAACACTGAAGCTTTCTTT	CASSDTGNTEAFF
TRBV28	TRBD1	TRBJ1-2	TGTGCCAGCAGTTCCGGGACAGGGGTCTATGGCTACACCTTC	CASSSGTGVYGYTF
TRBV9	-	TRBJ2-3	TGTGCCAGCAGCGTAGTACGGGGGGCCGGCACAGATACGCAGTATTTT	CASSVVRGAGTDTQYF
TRBV4-1	TRBD2	TRBJ2-1	TGCGCCAGCAGCCAAGATCCGTCCCTAGCGGGGAATGAGCAGTTCTTC	CASSQDPSLAGNEQFF
TRBV3-1/TRBV3-2	-	TRBJ2-2	TGTGCCAGCAGCTACGATCCGACAGGGACTAACACCGGGGAGCTGTTTTTT	CASSYDPTGTNTGELFF
TRBV10-1	-	TRBJ1-1	TGCGCCAGCAGTAGTGGTGGCTACACTGAAGCTTTCTTT	CASSSGGYTEAFF
TRBV6-6	-	TRBJ1-1	TGTGCCAGCAGTCTCGATTCCCCCTTATACAGGGCAGCTGGGAACACTGAAGCTTTCTTT	CASSLDSPLYRAAGNTEAFF
TRBV14	-	TRBJ1-2	TGTGCCAGCAGCCAAGACACTAACTATGGCTACACCTTC	CASSQDTNYGYTF
TRBV24-1	-	TRBJ1-1	TGTGCCACCAGTGGGGGAGGCGCTGAAGCTTTCTTT	CATSGGGAEAFF
TRBV11-2	TRBD2	TRBJ2-1	TGTGCCAGCAGCTTAGTTGTCGGGGGGAATGAGCAGTTCTTC	CASSLVVGGNEQFF
TRBV6-5	TRBD1	TRBJ1-5	TGTGCCAGCAGTTACGGGACAGATCAGCCCCAGCATTTT	CASSYGTDQPQHF
TRBV21-1	-	TRBJ2-5	TGTGCCAGCAGCTCACGCGCGGGGGCGGGGGGACTCCAAGAGACCCAGTACTTC	CASSSRAGAGGLQETQYF
TRBV19	TRBD1	TRBJ1-5	TGTGCCAGTACCCCTTTGGACAGGGGCAATAGCAAGCCCCAGCATTTT	CASTPLDRGNSKPQHF
TRBV2	-	TRBJ1-6	TGTGCCAGGGGGAGGGATAATTCACCCCTCCACTTT	CARGRDNSPLHF